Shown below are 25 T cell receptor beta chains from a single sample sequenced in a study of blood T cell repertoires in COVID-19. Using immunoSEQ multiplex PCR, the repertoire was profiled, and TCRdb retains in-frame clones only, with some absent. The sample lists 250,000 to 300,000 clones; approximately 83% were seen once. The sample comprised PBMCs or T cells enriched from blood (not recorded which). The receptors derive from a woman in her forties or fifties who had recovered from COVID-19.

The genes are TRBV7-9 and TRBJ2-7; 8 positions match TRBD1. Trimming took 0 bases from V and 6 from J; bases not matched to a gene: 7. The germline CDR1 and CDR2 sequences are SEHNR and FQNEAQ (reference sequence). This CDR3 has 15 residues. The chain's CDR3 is CASSLAQGAKVEQYF. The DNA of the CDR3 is TGTGCCAGCAGCTTAGCGCAGGGGGCGAAGGTCGAGCAGTACTTC.

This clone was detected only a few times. CDR3 sequence (DNA): TGTGCCAGCAGTCCCGGGAGGACGGAGACCCAGTACTTC. It encodes CASSPGRTETQYF. The rearrangement uses TRBV28 and TRBJ2-5; 7 nucleotides line up with TRBD2. CDR1 is MDHEN and CDR2 is SYDVKM in the germline V gene. This CDR3 spans 13 amino acids. J was trimmed by 5 bases and V by 5 bases; bases with no gene match: 5. Full variable domain (outside the CDR3, taken from reference TRBV28 and TRBJ2-5): DVKVTQSSRYLVKRTGEKVFLECVQDMDHENMFWYRQDPGLGLRLIYFSYDVKMKEKGDIPEGYSVSREKKERFSLILESASTNQTSMYLCASSPGRTETQYFGPGTRLLVL.

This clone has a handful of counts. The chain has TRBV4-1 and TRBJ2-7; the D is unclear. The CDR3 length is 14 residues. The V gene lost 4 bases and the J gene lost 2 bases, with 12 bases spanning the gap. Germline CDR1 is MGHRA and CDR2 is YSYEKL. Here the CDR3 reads CASSLTERPYEQYF. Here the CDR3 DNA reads TGCGCCAGCAGCCTAACAGAAAGGCCCTACGAGCAGTACTTC.

For the CDR3, the DNA is TGTGCCAGCAGCTTAGGACTGGGGAGGGCGGCTGGCTACACCTTC. As protein: CASSLGLGRAAGYTF. V usage is TRBV7-2 and J usage is TRBJ1-2; no clear D gene. This CDR3 contains 15 residues. Trimming left V 1 base short and J 7 bases short, with 16 bases between. CDR1 is SGHTA, CDR2 FQGNSA, per germline.

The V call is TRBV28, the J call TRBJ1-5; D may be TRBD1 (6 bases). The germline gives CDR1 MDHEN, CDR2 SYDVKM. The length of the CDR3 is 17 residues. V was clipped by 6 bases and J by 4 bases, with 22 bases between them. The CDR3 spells CASRSPSFTGWNQPQHF. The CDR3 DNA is TGTGCCAGCAGATCGCCCTCCTTCACAGGGTGGAATCAGCCCCAGCATTTT. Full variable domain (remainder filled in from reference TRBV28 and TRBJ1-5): DVKVTQSSRYLVKRTGEKVFLECVQDMDHENMFWYRQDPGLGLRLIYFSYDVKMKEKGDIPEGYSVSREKKERFSLILESASTNQTSMYLCASRSPSFTGWNQPQHFGDGTRLSIL.

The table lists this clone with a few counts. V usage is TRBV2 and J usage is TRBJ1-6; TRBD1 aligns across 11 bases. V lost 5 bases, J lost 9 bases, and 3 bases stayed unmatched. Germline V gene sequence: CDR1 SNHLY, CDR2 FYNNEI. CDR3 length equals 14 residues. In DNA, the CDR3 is TGTGCCAGCAGTACCGGGACAGGGGGTTCACCCCTCCACTTT. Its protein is CASSTGTGGSPLHF. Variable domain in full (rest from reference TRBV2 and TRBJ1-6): EPEVTQTPSHQVTQMGQEVILRCVPISNHLYFYWYRQILGQKVEFLVSFYNNEISEKSEIFDDQFSVERPDGSNFTLKIRSTKLEDSAMYFCASSTGTGGSPLHFGNGTRLTVT.

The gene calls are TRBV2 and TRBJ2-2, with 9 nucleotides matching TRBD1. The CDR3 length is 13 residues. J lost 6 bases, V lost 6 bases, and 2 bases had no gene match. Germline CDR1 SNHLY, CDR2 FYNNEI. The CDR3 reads CASRQGASGELFF. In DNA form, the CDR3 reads TGTGCCAGCAGACAGGGGGCGTCCGGGGAGCTGTTTTTT.

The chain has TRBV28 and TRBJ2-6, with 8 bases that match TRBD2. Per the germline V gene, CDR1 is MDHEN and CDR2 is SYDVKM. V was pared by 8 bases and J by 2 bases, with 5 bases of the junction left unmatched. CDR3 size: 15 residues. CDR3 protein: CASLSGGAGANVLTF. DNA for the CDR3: TGTGCCAGCCTCAGCGGGGGAGCTGGGGCCAACGTCCTGACTTTC. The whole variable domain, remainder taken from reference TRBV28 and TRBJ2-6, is DVKVTQSSRYLVKRTGEKVFLECVQDMDHENMFWYRQDPGLGLRLIYFSYDVKMKEKGDIPEGYSVSREKKERFSLILESASTNQTSMYLCASLSGGAGANVLTFGAGSRLTVL.

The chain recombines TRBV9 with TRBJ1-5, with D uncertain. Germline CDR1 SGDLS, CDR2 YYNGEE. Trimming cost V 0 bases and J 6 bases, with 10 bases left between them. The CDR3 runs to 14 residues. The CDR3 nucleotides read TGTGCCAGCAGCGTAGGGCAGTACGCTCAGCCCCAGCATTTT. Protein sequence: CASSVGQYAQPQHF.

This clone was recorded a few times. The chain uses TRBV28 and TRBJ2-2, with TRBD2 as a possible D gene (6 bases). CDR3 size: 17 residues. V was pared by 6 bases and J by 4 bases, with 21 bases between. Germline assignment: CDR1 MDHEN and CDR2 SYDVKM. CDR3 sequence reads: CASRGRTSRRGTGELFF. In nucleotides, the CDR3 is TGTGCCAGCAGGGGACGGACGAGCCGGCGGGGCACCGGGGAGCTGTTTTTT.

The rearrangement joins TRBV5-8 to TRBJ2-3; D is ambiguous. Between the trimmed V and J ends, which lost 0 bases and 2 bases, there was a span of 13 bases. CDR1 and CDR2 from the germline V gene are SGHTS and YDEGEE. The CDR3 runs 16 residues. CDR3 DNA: TGTGCCAGCAGCTTGGACCTGACACTGTCCACAGATACGCAGTATTTT. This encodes CASSLDLTLSTDTQYF.

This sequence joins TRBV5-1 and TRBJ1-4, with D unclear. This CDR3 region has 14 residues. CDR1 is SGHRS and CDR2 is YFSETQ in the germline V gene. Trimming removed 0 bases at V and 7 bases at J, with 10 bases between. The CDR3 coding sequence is TGCGCCAGCAGCTTGGGCGGTTTCCGTGAAAAACTGTTTTTT. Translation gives CASSLGGFREKLFF. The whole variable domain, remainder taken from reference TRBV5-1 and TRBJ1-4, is KAGVTQTPRYLIKTRGQQVTLSCSPISGHRSVSWYQQTPGQGLQFLFEYFSETQRNKGNFPGRFSGRQFSNSRSEMNVSTLELGDSALYLCASSLGGFREKLFFGSGTQLSVL.

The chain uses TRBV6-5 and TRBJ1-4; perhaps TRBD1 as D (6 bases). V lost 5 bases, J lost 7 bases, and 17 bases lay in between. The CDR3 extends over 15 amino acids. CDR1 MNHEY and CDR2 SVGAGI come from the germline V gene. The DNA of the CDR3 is TGTGCCAGCAGTAACGGGGGGGCCCGTGGTGAAAAACTGTTTTTT. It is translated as CASSNGGARGEKLFF.

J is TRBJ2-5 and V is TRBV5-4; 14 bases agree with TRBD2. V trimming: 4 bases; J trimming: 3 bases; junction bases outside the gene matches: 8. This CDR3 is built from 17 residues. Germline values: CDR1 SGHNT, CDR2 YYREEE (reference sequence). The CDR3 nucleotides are TGTGCCAGCAGCCTGGGACTAGCGGGAGAGGGAGAAGAGACCCAGTACTTC. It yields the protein CASSLGLAGEGEETQYF.

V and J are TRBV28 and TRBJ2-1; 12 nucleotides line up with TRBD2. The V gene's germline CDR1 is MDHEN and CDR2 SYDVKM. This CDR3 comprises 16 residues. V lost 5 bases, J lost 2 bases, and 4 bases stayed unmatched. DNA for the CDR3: TGTGCCAGCAGTCCTAGCGGGAGGGCCCCCTACAATGAGCAGTTCTTC. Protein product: CASSPSGRAPYNEQFF.

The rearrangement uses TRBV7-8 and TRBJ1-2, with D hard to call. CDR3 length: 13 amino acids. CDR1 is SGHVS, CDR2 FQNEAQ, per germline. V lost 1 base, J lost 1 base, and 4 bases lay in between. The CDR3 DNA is TGTGCCAGCAGCTTAGAGCATAACTATGGCTACACCTTC. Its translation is CASSLEHNYGYTF.

This CDR3 reads CASSPLGQPQHF. The CDR3 region has the DNA TGTGCCAGCAGCCCCCTCGGTCAGCCCCAGCATTTT. This sequence joins TRBV27 and TRBJ1-5; D ambiguous. The CDR3 length is 12 residues. Germline V gene lookup returns CDR1 MNHEY and CDR2 SMNVEV (reference sequence). Deletions cut 6 bases from V and 6 bases from J, with 9 bases between.

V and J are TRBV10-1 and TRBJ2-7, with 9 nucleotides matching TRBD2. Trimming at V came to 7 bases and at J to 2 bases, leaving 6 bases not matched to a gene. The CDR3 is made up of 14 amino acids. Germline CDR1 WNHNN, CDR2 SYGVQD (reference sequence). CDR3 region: CASTISGGPYEQYF. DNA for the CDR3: TGCGCCAGCACTATTAGCGGGGGACCCTACGAGCAGTACTTC.

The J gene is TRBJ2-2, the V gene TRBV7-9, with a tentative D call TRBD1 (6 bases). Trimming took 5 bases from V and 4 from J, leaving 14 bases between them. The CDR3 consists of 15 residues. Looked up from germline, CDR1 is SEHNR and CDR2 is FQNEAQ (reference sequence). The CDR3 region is CASSGEGTLTGELFF. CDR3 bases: TGTGCCAGCAGCGGAGAGGGGACACTCACCGGGGAGCTGTTTTTT. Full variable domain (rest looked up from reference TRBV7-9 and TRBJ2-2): DTGVSQNPRHKITKRGQNVTFRCDPISEHNRLYWYRQTLGQGPEFLTYFQNEAQLEKSRLLSDRFSAERPKGSFSTLEIQRTEQGDSAMYLCASSGEGTLTGELFFGEGSRLTVL.

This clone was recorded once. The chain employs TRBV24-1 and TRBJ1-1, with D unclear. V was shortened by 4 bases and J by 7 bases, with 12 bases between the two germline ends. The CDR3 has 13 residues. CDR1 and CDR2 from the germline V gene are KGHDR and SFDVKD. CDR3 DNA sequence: TGTGCCACCAGTGACGAGCGGCATAGTGAAGCTTTCTTT. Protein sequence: CATSDERHSEAFF.

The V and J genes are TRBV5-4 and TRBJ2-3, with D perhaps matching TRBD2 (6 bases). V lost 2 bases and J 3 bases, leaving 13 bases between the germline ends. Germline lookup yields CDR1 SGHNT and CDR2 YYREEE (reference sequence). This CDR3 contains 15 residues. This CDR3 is CASSFGAGGTDTQYF. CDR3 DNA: TGTGCCAGCAGCTTCGGAGCGGGTGGGACAGATACGCAGTATTTT.

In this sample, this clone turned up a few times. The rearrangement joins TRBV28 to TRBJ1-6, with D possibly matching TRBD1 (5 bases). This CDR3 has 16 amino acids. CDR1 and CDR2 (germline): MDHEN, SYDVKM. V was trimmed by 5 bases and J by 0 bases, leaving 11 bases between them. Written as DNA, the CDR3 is TGTGCCAGCAGTCCGCAGGGTAGCTCCTATAATTCACCCCTCCACTTT. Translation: CASSPQGSSYNSPLHF.

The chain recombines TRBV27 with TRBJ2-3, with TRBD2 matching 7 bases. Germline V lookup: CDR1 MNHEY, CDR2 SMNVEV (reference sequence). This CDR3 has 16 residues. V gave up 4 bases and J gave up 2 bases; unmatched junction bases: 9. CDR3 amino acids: CASSSRDYGVTDTQYF. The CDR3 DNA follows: TGTGCCAGCAGTTCCCGGGACTACGGAGTCACAGATACGCAGTATTTT.

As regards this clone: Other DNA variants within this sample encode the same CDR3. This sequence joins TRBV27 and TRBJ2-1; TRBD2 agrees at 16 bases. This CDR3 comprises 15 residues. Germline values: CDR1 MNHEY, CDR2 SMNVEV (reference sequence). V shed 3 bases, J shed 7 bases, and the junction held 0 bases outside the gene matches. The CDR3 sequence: CASSLGLAGGNEQFF. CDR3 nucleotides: TGTGCCAGCAGTTTGGGACTAGCGGGAGGGAATGAGCAGTTCTTC.

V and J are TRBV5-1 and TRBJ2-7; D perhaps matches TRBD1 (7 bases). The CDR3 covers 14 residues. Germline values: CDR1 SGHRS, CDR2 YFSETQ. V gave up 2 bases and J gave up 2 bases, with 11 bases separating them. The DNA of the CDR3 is TGCGCCAGCAGCTTCGCGGGACAGACCTACGAGCAGTACTTC. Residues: CASSFAGQTYEQYF.